This is a list of T cell receptor beta chains from one sample in a study of tumor-infiltrating lymphocytes in primary liver carcinoma. TCRdb passed the multiplex PCR reads through MiXCR, listing each CDR3 protein once. This sample has 50,000 to 60,000 distinct CDR3 sequences, with around 77% found just once. Sequencing was done on a sample of liver tumor tissue from sampling region 5. These receptor sequences come from a man between 35 and 55 years old with primary liver carcinoma and hepatitis B virus infection. The conserved cysteine and the conserved F or W are not part of the CDR3 here. Clone size is shown for a subset of rows, as once, few, many or a class of expanded clone.

>TRBV30|11|few
AWSPSGNDEQF
>TRBV11-2|14|NA
ASSLKGGLTNQPQN
>TRBV20-1|11|NA
SRSLSSYNGQF
>TRBV11-2|12|few
ASSLRGRRDTIY
>TRBV6-5|13|NA
ASSYVGAGANVLT
>TRBV11-1|17|NA
VSSSGGSSVGARTDMQY
>TRBV2|13|NA
ASSPTDSNTGELF
>TRBV7-2|15|few
ASSLASSRGQGDEAF
>TRBV11-2|14|NA
TSSYPGTSDSNEQF
>TRBV4-1|15|many
ASSQDPKRGAIGELF
>TRBV28|13|NA
ASVPAQGADTEAF
>TRBV28|13|NA
ANSLPGQLGHEQL
>TRBV11-1|17|NA
ASSSGGSSVGVRTDKQY
>TRBV5-1|13|NA
ASSSPAGGPNEQF
>TRBV5-1|13|NA
ASSPLGVWGETQY
>TRBV29-1|11|NA
SVDPGGGKEQF
>TRBV11-1|13|NA
ASSDSGRNTYELY
>TRBV30|12|NA
AWRGQSNNSHLH
>TRBV7-3|12|NA
ASSLPLATGEMF
>TRBV28|12|NA
VSSTLAGKETQY
>TRBV5-4|9|many
ASADYNEQF
>TRBV11-1|19|NA
ASIMGGDMGISLSGTNVLT
>TRBV11-2|13|NA
ASSLRWTGVNMQY
>TRBV5-1|13|NA
ACSQTGGEQETQY
>TRBV28|9|NA
ASGSVLIRY
>TRBV11-2|13|NA
ASSFERAGAGELF
>TRBV20-1|12|few
SASGGSYPYEQY
>TRBV6-2/TRBV6-3|10|NA
ASSSEGPSQT
>TRBV11-2|13|NA
ASSYTLGGNSRLH
>TRBV12-3/TRBV12-4|13|NA
ACSRDQSFRDTQY
>TRBV13|15|NA
PSSLRMGRSCGNTIY
>TRBV5-4|9|NA
VSSSCNEQF
>TRBV14|14|NA
ASSAVTGWVDNVQF
>TRBV11-2|14|NA
ASSHGTRWLAYEQY
>TRBV6-5|11|NA
TSSPPGNHGYT
>TRBV12-3/TRBV12-4|11|NA
ASSFVRDNEQY
>TRBV6-1|13|NA
VSTPVAGAPTEQY
>TRBV2|12|once
ASNERDDTDMQY
>TRBV30|13|many
AWTEGLAGGGELF
>TRBV5-1|15|NA
ASCLACAQRGQQPQH
>TRBV6-1|10|NA
TSSDPLYGYA